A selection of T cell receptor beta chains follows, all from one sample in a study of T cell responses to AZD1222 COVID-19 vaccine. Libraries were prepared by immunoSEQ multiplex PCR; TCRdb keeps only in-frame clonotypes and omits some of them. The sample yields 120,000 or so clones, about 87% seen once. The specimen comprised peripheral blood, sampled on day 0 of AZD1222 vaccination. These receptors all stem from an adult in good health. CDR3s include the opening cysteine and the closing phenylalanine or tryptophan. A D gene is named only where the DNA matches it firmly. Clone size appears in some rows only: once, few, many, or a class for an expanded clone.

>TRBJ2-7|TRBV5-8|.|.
TGTGCCAGCAGCTTGGCTGGTTGGGAGCAGTACTTC
CASSLAGWEQYF
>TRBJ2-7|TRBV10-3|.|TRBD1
TGTGCCATCAGTACCGGGACAGGGGGATACGAGCAGTACTTC
CAISTGTGGYEQYF
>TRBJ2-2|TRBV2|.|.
TGTGCCAGCAGTGAAAAAGGGGGACAGAACACCGGGGAGCTGTTTTTT
CASSEKGGQNTGELFF
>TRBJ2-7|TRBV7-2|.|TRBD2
TGTGCCAGCAGCCAGGACCTAGCGGGGGCTAGGGAGCAGTACTTC
CASSQDLAGAREQYF
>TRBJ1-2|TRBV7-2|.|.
TGTGCCAGCAGCTTAAACAGGGATGACTATGGCTACACCTTC
CASSLNRDDYGYTF
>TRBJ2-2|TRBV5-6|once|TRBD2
TGTGCCAGCAGCAAGCGGGGGAACACCGGGGAGCTGTTTTTT
CASSKRGNTGELFF
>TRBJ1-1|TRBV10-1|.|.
TGCGCCAGCAGTGAGTCGTCCGATGTTAACACTGAAGCTTTCTTT
CASSESSDVNTEAFF
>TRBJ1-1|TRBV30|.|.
TGTGCCTGGAGTGGGGGAGGGTTCTCTGAAGCTTTCTTT
CAWSGGGFSEAFF
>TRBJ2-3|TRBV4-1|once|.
TGCGCCAGCAGCCAAGTGATAGCAGATACGCAGTATTTT
CASSQVIADTQYF
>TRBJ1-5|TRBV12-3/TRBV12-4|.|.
TGTGCCAGCAGCGCCCCGGGGTATCAGCCCCAGCATTTT
CASSAPGYQPQHF
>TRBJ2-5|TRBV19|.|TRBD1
TGTGCCAGTAGTGCCCGGACAGGGTACGGGGAGACCCAGTACTTC
CASSARTGYGETQYF